Sequencing of this T cell receptor beta chain was carried out in a study of cytomegalovirus exposure and HLA in healthy donors. Broader study findings: Rarity characterized most TCR sequences, yet some public TCRs appeared in many donors. Within an earlier analysis, most TCR beta V segments proved productive either about 90% or about 30% of the time.

The CDR3 is made up of 15 amino acids. Trimming left V 2 bases short and J 0 bases short, with 7 bases between. CDR1 MNHEY and CDR2 SVGAGI come from the germline V gene. Primers: 60 Vbeta forward and 13 Jbeta reverse. The method was immunoSEQ multiplex PCR; TCRdb's version includes in-frame clones alone and lacks a portion of them. The sample lists some 160,000 clones; 9.4% were seen once. This clone was counted a few times. What it binds is unknown. V usage is TRBV6-5 and J usage is TRBJ2-2, with D uncertain. Material: PBMCs. The source of this sequence is a male donor in good health and CMV-seronegative. The CDR3: CASSYMSANTGELFF. The CDR3 DNA reads as TGTGCCAGCAGTTACATGAGCGCGAACACCGGGGAGCTGTTTTTT.